The clone carrying this T cell receptor beta chain has at least ten counts. The antigen is unknown. Preparation of the TCRbeta library used unique molecular identifiers. TCRdb processed the PCR reads anew with MiXCR; each CDR3 protein has one entry. The sample includes some 300,000 distinct CDR3 sequences, roughly 8.2% of them seen just once. This sample stems from a study of T-cell reconstitution after alpha-beta-depleted transplantation in children. This CDR3 spans 16 amino acids. V was clipped by 5 bases and J by 0 bases, with 17 bases between them. Per the germline V gene, CDR1 is DFQATT and CDR2 is SNEGSKA (reference sequence). Study observations and caveats: Expanded graft clones, several hundred of them, were reportedly the source of alpha-beta T cells about two months after transplant. Fresh T-cell production supplied most of the T-cell counts and diversity seen one year after transplant.

The specimen comprised peripheral blood, sampled 360 days after TCRalphabeta/CD19-depleted stem cell transplant. J is TRBJ1-3 and V is TRBV20-1; the D gene is possibly TRBD1 (5 bases). This clonotype was sampled from a female patient aged 2-10 years who had a stem cell transplant for Fanconi anemia, so the T cells may come from the graft donor. The CDR3 loop reads CSAAEVGGRSGNTIYF. CDR3 nucleotide sequence: TGCAGTGCTGCGGAAGTTGGGGGACGCTCTGGAAACACCATATATTTT.